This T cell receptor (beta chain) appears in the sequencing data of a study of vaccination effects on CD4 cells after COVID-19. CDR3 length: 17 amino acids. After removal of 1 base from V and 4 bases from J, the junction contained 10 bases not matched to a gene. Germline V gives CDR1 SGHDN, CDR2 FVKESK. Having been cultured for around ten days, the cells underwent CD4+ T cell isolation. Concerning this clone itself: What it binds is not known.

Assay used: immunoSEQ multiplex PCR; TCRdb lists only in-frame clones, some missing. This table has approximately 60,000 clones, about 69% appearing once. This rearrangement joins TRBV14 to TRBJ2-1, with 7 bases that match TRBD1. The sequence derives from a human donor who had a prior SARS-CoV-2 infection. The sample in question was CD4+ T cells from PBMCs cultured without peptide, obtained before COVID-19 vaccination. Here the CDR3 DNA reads TGTGCCAGCAGCCAAGGACAGGGCGCCGTTATTTACAATGAGCAGTTCTTC. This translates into CASSQGQGAVIYNEQFF.